This TCR beta chain emerged from a study of blood T cell repertoires in COVID-19. Here immunoSEQ multiplex PCR was the method, and the copy in TCRdb shows in-frame clones only, minus some. The table shows a few hundred thousand clones, with 75% to 90% occurring only once. This CDR3 has 14 amino acids. CDR1 and CDR2 from the germline V gene are MNHEY and SVGAGI. V lost 2 bases to trimming and J lost 5 bases, with 12 bases between them. The genes are TRBV6-5 and TRBJ2-5; perhaps TRBD1 as D (6 bases). Sequencing was performed on PBMCs or T cells enriched from blood (not recorded which). This clonotype was sampled from a young man who had recovered from COVID-19. The CDR3: CASSYTQGWETQYF. CDR3 in DNA: TGTGCCAGCAGTTACACACAGGGTTGGGAGACCCAGTACTTC.